These 6 T cell receptor beta chains came from one sample sequenced in a study of T cells after yellow fever vaccination. TCRdb recomputed calls from the 5' RACE reads with MiXCR, one row per CDR3 protein. This sample has tens of thousands of distinct CDR3 sequences, with 7.7% found just once. The sample consisted of CD8+ T cells sorted from PBMCs, taken on the day of the yellow fever booster vaccination. Every receptor here comes from a man in his thirties or forties who received the YFV17D yellow fever vaccine.

This clonotype was observed many times. The chain has TRBV29-1 and TRBJ1-1, with D perhaps TRBD1 (6 bases). Germline loops: CDR1 SQVTM, CDR2 ANQGSEA. V lost 6 bases to trimming and J lost 6 bases, with 23 bases between them. The CDR3 has 15 residues. The CDR3 loop is CSVPPSTAGEAEAFF. The CDR3 bases are TGCAGCGTCCCCCCGAGTACGGCAGGGGAGGCTGAAGCTTTCTTT. Using reference TRBV29-1 and TRBJ1-1 for the parts outside the CDR3, the full variable domain is SAVISQKPSRDICQRGTSLTIQCQVDSQVTMMFWYRQQPGQSLTLIATANQGSEATYESGFVIDKFPISRPNLTFSTLTVSNMSPEDSSIYLCSVPPSTAGEAEAFFGQGTRLTVV.

The chain couples TRBV9 to TRBJ1-1; D call uncertain. CDR3 size: 15 residues. In germline, CDR1 is SGDLS, CDR2 YYNGEE. V was cut by 1 base and J by 0 bases, with 10 bases left in between. The CDR3 protein is CASSVRIVMNTEAFF. The CDR3 bases are TGTGCCAGCAGCGTAAGAATCGTCATGAACACTGAAGCTTTCTTT.

This clonotype was counted between two and nine times. The chain employs TRBV20-1 and TRBJ1-1; D unclear. V lost 6 bases and J lost 4, with 15 bases in between. The V gene's germline CDR1 is DFQATT and CDR2 SNEGSKA (reference sequence). The CDR3 spans 13 residues. The CDR3 loop is CSALRAASTEAFF. CDR3 DNA: TGCAGTGCACTCCGGGCGGCTAGCACTGAAGCTTTCTTT.

The chain uses TRBV15 and TRBJ1-5, with D hard to call. This CDR3 has 13 amino acids. Germline CDR1 reads LNHNV; CDR2 reads YYDKDF (reference sequence). Trimming shortened V by 5 bases and J by 8 bases, and 13 bases separated the two germline ends. The CDR3 loop is CATSLTPEEPQHF. The DNA of the CDR3 is TGTGCCACCAGCCTGACGCCCGAGGAGCCCCAGCATTTT.

This clonotype was found a few times. This sequence joins TRBV29-1 and TRBJ1-2, with 8 nucleotides matching TRBD1. Germline V gene sequence: CDR1 SQVTM, CDR2 ANQGSEA. With 2 bases clipped from V and 3 bases from J, the junction kept 5 bases outside the gene matches. The CDR3 extends over 14 amino acids. Here the CDR3 DNA reads TGCAGCGTTGAAAGGACAGGGAGCGACTATGGCTACACCTTC. Translation gives CSVERTGSDYGYTF.

This clonotype has only a few counts. V is TRBV27 and J is TRBJ1-1; D remains ambiguous. The CDR3 totals 15 residues. Germline loops: CDR1 MNHEY, CDR2 SMNVEV (reference sequence). Trimming pared 3 bases from V and 2 bases from J, leaving 13 bases between. In DNA, the CDR3 is TGTGCCAGCAGTTTTTACGGGTCGGCAAACACTGAAGCTTTCTTT. It translates to CASSFYGSANTEAFF.